The entry below describes one T cell receptor beta chain. This record comes from a study of technical replicates of blood from several donors. V lost 6 bases and J lost 3, with 30 bases in between. CDR1 SGHAT and CDR2 FQNNGV come from the germline V gene. CDR3 length: 19 residues. TCRdb keeps only in-frame clones here, not all; method: immunoSEQ multiplex PCR. The sample records 68,000 or so clones, 95% to 97% being singletons. The rearrangement links TRBV11-2 to TRBJ2-7, with D perhaps matching TRBD1 (6 bases). This receptor was identified in a human donor in good health. The sequenced material came from T cells isolated from PBMCs. CDR3 amino acids: CASRKGSGQFSLSLYEQYF. CDR3 sequence (DNA): TGTGCCAGCAGAAAAGGTTCCGGACAGTTCTCTCTCTCCCTCTACGAGCAGTACTTC.